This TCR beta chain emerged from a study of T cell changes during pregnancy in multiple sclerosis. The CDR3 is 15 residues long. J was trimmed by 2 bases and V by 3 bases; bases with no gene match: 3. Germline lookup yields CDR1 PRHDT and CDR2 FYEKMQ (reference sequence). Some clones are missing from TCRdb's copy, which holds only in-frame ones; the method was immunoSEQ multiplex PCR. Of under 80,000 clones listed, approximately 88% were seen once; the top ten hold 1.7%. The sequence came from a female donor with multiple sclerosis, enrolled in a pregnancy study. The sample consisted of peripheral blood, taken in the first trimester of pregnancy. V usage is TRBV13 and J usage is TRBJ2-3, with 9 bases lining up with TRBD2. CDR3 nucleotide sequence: TGTGCCAGCAGCTTGACTAGCGGCCTCACAGATACGCAGTATTTT. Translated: CASSLTSGLTDTQYF.